The source of this TCR beta chain is a study of tumor-infiltrating lymphocytes in oesophageal squamous cell carcinoma. This clonotype was seen at least ten times. TCRdb ran MiXCR on the PCR reads and lists one entry per CDR3 protein. The sample includes around 22,000 distinct CDR3 sequences, 38% of them seen just once. The sequenced material came from esophageal tumor tissue. This TCR derives from a male donor with esophageal squamous cell carcinoma.

The CDR3 protein is CASSLAPGDTGELFF. The CDR3 DNA reads as TGTGCCAGCAGCTTGGCCCCAGGGGACACCGGGGAGCTGTTTTTT. The chain couples TRBV5-5 to TRBJ2-2, with D possibly matching TRBD1 (6 bases). Germline-derived CDR1 and CDR2 are SGHKS and YYEKEE (reference sequence). Deletions cut 0 bases from V and 3 bases from J, with 9 bases between. This CDR3 spans 15 amino acids. Filled out from reference TRBV5-5 and TRBJ2-2, the complete variable domain reads DAGVTQSPTHLIKTRGQQVTLRCSPISGHKSVSWYQQVLGQGPQFIFQYYEKEERGRGNFPDRFSARQFPNYSSELNVNALLLGDSALYLCASSLAPGDTGELFFGEGSRLTVL.